The subject of this entry is one T cell receptor (beta chain). The antigen remains unidentified. The CDR3 spans 15 residues. Germline V gene lookup returns CDR1 LGHNT and CDR2 FRNRAP. Trimming cost V 5 bases and J 4 bases; bases outside gene matches: 7. This record belongs to a study of cytomegalovirus exposure and HLA in healthy donors. Findings and limits, study-wide: For most subjects, TCR beta sequences were reported to predict HLA-A and HLA-B alleles with accuracy. Researchers counted about 150 TCR beta chains as cytomegalovirus-associated.

Each donor was nominally healthy when sampled (though unrecorded immune exposures were likely). With 60 Vbeta and 13 Jbeta primers, the PCR was carried out. The assay was immunoSEQ multiplex PCR, and TCRdb's table has in-frame clones only and misses some. The table has approximately 110,000 clones, over 60% seen once. This clonotype was obtained from a man aged 55 to 70 in good health and CMV-seropositive. The sample consisted of PBMCs. This chain connects TRBV12-5 to TRBJ2-2, with TRBD1 matching over 7 bases. For the CDR3, the DNA is TGTGCTAGTGGTAAAGAGGGGGCCGGCACCGGGGAGCTGTTTTTT. This sequence encodes CASGKEGAGTGELFF. The whole variable domain, remainder taken from reference TRBV12-5 and TRBJ2-2, is DARVTQTPRHKVTEMGQEVTMRCQPILGHNTVFWYRQTMMQGLELLAYFRNRAPLDDSGMPKDRFSAEMPDATLATLKIQPSEPRDSAVYFCASGKEGAGTGELFFGEGSRLTVL.